Detailed here is one T cell receptor (beta chain). Individuals aged about 18 to 100 years were recruited from 24 US areas. The study assigned cohorts using participant-reported clinical history. For recovered donors of Cohort 3, there were two negative PCRs, clearance, or symptom resolution. The length of the CDR3 is 15 residues. The V end lost 5 bases, the J end lost 0 bases, and 10 bases lay between the germline ends. Germline loops: CDR1 LNHDA, CDR2 SQIVND (reference sequence). Authors' processing steps: Using reference gene primer amplification, nucleated cell counts were estimated. Sequencing used immunoSEQ multiplex PCR; TCRdb keeps in-frame clones, though not all of them. The V and J calls and clone size are taken from that table; D and trimming were inferred from the DNA. The sample lists under 250,000 clones, 85% to 90% occurring once. The sample comes from a study of blood T cell repertoires in COVID-19.

Sequenced sample: PBMCs or T cells enriched from blood (not recorded which). The chain links TRBV19 to TRBJ1-4, with no clear D. The TCR sequence derives from a man aged 35 to 55 who had recovered from COVID-19. The CDR3 DNA reads TGTGCCAGTAGTGGGCCCATCGCAACTAATGAAAAACTGTTTTTT. This codes for CASSGPIATNEKLFF.